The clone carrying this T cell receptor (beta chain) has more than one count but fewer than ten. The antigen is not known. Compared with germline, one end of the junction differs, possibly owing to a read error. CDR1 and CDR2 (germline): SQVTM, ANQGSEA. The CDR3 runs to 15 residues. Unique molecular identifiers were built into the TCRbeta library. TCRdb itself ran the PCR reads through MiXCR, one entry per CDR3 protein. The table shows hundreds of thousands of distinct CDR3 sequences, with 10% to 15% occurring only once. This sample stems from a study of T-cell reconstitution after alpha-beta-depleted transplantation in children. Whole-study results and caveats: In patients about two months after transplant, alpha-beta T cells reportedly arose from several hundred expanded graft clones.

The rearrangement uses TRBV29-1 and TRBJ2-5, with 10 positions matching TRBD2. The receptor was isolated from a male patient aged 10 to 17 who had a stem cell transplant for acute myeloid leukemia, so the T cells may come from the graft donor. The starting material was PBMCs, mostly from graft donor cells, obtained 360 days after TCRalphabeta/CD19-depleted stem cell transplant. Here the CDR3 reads CSVEEASGRSQTQYF. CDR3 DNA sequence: TGCAGCGTAGAAGAGGCTAGCGGGAGAAGCCAGACCCAGTACTTC.